What follows are 20 T cell receptor beta chains derived from one specimen sequenced in a study of T cell responses to AZD1222 COVID-19 vaccine. This table comes from immunoSEQ multiplex PCR, and its TCRdb copy is limited to in-frame clones, with some not included. The sample yields approximately 91,000 clones, 70% to 90% seen once. The sample here was peripheral blood, taken on day 0 of AZD1222 vaccination. The receptors here all came from an adult in good health.

V is TRBV6-5 and J is TRBJ1-2, with D perhaps TRBD1 (5 bases). The CDR3 is 13 residues long. Trimming cost V 2 bases and J 3 bases, with 7 bases left between them. Germline V CDR1 and CDR2: MNHEY, SVGAGI. The CDR3 DNA follows: TGTGCCAGCAGTTACCGCAGGGACTATGGCTACACCTTC. Translated, it gives CASSYRRDYGYTF.

CDR3 sequence reads: CASSIAGTGSYEQYF. In nucleotides, the CDR3 is TGTGCCAGTAGTATAGCGGGGACGGGATCCTACGAGCAGTACTTC. J is TRBJ2-7 and V is TRBV19; perhaps D is TRBD1 or TRBD2 (5 bases each). The CDR3 extends over 15 amino acids. V lost 1 base to trimming and J lost 1 base, with 11 bases between them. Germline V CDR1 and CDR2: LNHDA, SQIVND (reference sequence).

The V gene is TRBV11-1, the J gene TRBJ2-3; D remains ambiguous. The CDR3 has 14 amino acids. CDR1 and CDR2 from the germline V gene are SGHAT and FQDESV (reference sequence). The V end was cut by 8 bases, the J end by 0 bases, with 12 bases between. The CDR3 DNA reads as TGTGCCAGCTCCTTGACTGTTAGCACAGATACGCAGTATTTT. It translates to CASSLTVSTDTQYF.

This clone appeared once. The CDR3 region has the DNA TGTGCCAGTAGTTCCAGCGGGGGCCCCCACAATGAGCAGTTCTTC. Translation: CASSSSGGPHNEQFF. The chain joins TRBV19 to TRBJ2-1; 8 nucleotides match TRBD2. Germline CDR1 reads LNHDA; CDR2 reads SQIVND (reference sequence). CDR3 length: 15 residues. Trimming at V came to 5 bases and at J to 5 bases, leaving 8 bases not matched to a gene.

The chain joins TRBV9 to TRBJ2-3; 11 nucleotides align to TRBD2. V trimming: 7 bases; J trimming: 5 bases; junction bases outside the gene matches: 9. Germline loops: CDR1 SGDLS, CDR2 YYNGEE. The CDR3 loop spans 15 amino acids. The CDR3 nucleotides read TGTGCCAGCGGCACTATAGCGGGGGGGCAAGATACGCAGTATTTT. Its translation: CASGTIAGGQDTQYF.

This clone occurred once. V usage is TRBV7-8 and J usage is TRBJ2-5; TRBD1 matches 8 bases. In germline, CDR1 is SGHVS, CDR2 FQNEAQ. The CDR3 sequence is 14 residues long. The ends lost 4 bases at V and 1 base at J; junction bases unmatched: 2. The CDR3 is CASSSGQGQETQYF. The CDR3, as DNA: TGTGCCAGCAGCTCAGGACAGGGCCAAGAGACCCAGTACTTC.

V usage is TRBV4-1 and J usage is TRBJ1-5; 12 nucleotides line up with TRBD1. The germline V gene encodes CDR1 MGHRA and CDR2 YSYEKL. The CDR3 loop spans 16 amino acids. J lost 2 bases, V lost 4 bases, and 3 bases had no gene match. The CDR3 region is CASSLGTGGGNQPQHF. CDR3 sequence (DNA): TGCGCCAGCAGCCTGGGGACAGGGGGCGGCAATCAGCCCCAGCATTTT.

The rearrangement joins TRBV6-5 to TRBJ2-7; a weak D match, TRBD1 (6 bases). The germline V gene encodes CDR1 MNHEY and CDR2 SVGAGI. CDR3 length equals 13 residues. Trimming took off 5 bases at V and 3 bases at J, with 11 bases between the two ends. The CDR3 DNA reads as TGTGCCAGCAGTAGGACAGTTGACTACGAGCAGTACTTC. Translating it yields CASSRTVDYEQYF.

J is TRBJ1-1 and V is TRBV7-3; 9 nucleotides align to TRBD1. This CDR3 comprises 16 residues. V was pared by 5 bases and J by 4 bases, with 11 bases of the junction left unmatched. The germline V gene has CDR1 SGHTA and CDR2 FQGTGA. CDR3 amino acids: CASSQGTGRQSTEAFF. The CDR3 DNA reads TGTGCCAGCAGCCAAGGGACAGGGAGACAATCCACTGAAGCTTTCTTT.

This clone was detected only once. The CDR3, as DNA: TGTGCCAGCAGTTTGGGAGGCTACACCTTC. It translates to CASSLGGYTF. The chain joins TRBV12-3 or TRBV12-4 to TRBJ1-2; D unclear. V lost 3 bases, J lost 8 bases, and 4 bases lay in between. The CDR3 totals 10 residues.

This sequence joins TRBV13 and TRBJ1-1; 7 nucleotides line up with TRBD1. The CDR3 runs to 16 residues. Germline-derived CDR1 and CDR2 are PRHDT and FYEKMQ (reference sequence). V lost 2 bases, J lost 0 bases, and 6 bases stayed unmatched. CDR3 protein: CASSLLLGGMNTEAFF. Here the CDR3 DNA reads TGTGCCAGCAGCTTATTATTAGGGGGCATGAACACTGAAGCTTTCTTT.

The V call is TRBV12-3 or TRBV12-4, the J call TRBJ1-3; the D is unclear. The ends were cut back, 6 bases at V and 8 bases at J, with 8 bases in the middle. The CDR3 is 11 residues long. The CDR3 region has the DNA TGTGCCAGCAGCAGCCGAGACACCATATATTTT. It translates to CASSSRDTIYF.

The chain carries TRBV5-1 and TRBJ1-4; maybe TRBD1 (5 bases). V lost 0 bases to trimming and J lost 7 bases, with 19 bases between them. The CDR3 is 17 residues long. CDR1 is SGHRS, CDR2 YFSETQ, per germline. The CDR3 region is CASSLGHFPGGSEKLFF. Here the CDR3 DNA reads TGCGCCAGCAGCTTGGGCCACTTTCCCGGGGGGAGTGAAAAACTGTTTTTT.

This rearrangement joins TRBV6-5 to TRBJ1-5, with 7 bases aligning to TRBD1. This CDR3 has 13 residues. The germline gives CDR1 MNHEY, CDR2 SVGAGI. Trimming cost V 8 bases and J 5 bases; bases outside gene matches: 6. Written as DNA, the CDR3 is TGTGCCAGCGGCAGACAGGGCGATCAGCCCCAGCATTTT. Protein product: CASGRQGDQPQHF.

This clone was seen just once. The V call is TRBV5-1, the J call TRBJ1-3; D unclear. Between the trimmed V and J ends, which lost 2 bases and 4 bases, there was a span of 7 bases. From germline, CDR1 is SGHRS and CDR2 YFSETQ. This CDR3 is 13 amino acids long. The CDR3 DNA sequence: TGCGCCAGCAGCTTTAACACCGGAAACACCATATATTTT. Its protein is CASSFNTGNTIYF.

This clone was counted a single time. The chain uses TRBV12-5 and TRBJ2-6; D is possibly TRBD1 (7 bases). Germline V gene sequence: CDR1 LGHNT, CDR2 FRNRAP. The CDR3 has 21 residues. Trimming removed 3 bases from V and 0 bases from J, with 24 bases in between. CDR3 amino acids: CASGFIPAKAGGRSGANVLTF. The CDR3, as DNA: TGTGCTAGTGGTTTCATCCCCGCTAAGGCAGGGGGGCGCTCTGGGGCCAACGTCCTGACTTTC.

In its sample, this clone was seen once. The rearrangement links TRBV6-5 to TRBJ2-1, with 9 bases aligning to TRBD2. There are 15 residues in the CDR3. Trimming took 5 bases from V and 3 from J; bases not matched to a gene: 5. Germline V gene lookup returns CDR1 MNHEY and CDR2 SVGAGI. This chain's CDR3 is CASSKASGDYNEQFF. DNA for the CDR3: TGTGCCAGCAGTAAGGCTAGCGGGGACTACAATGAGCAGTTCTTC.

The chain couples TRBV19 to TRBJ1-4; tentative D call: TRBD1 (6 bases). From germline, CDR1 is LNHDA and CDR2 SQIVND (reference sequence). V shed 4 bases and J shed 8 bases, with 17 bases lying between them. The CDR3 consists of 15 residues. The CDR3: CASSTNRVPSEKLFF. As DNA, the CDR3 is TGTGCCAGTAGTACGAACAGGGTTCCCTCGGAAAAACTGTTTTTT.

This clone was counted a single time. The CDR3 protein is CAWSDTYEQFF. The DNA of the CDR3 is TGTGCCTGGAGTGACACTTATGAGCAGTTCTTC. The gene calls are TRBV30 and TRBJ2-1; D is undetermined. From germline, CDR1 is GTSNPN and CDR2 SVGIG (reference sequence). This CDR3 contains 11 residues. V was shortened by 1 base and J by 8 bases, with 6 bases between the two germline ends.

This sequence joins TRBV5-8 and TRBJ1-1; 8 bases map to TRBD1. Germline V gives CDR1 SGHTS, CDR2 YDEGEE. The CDR3 runs 14 residues. Trimming at V came to 4 bases and at J to 6 bases, leaving 8 bases not matched to a gene. The CDR3 coding sequence is TGTGCCAGCAGCCTCGGACAGGGCCCGGCTGAAGCTTTCTTT. This codes for CASSLGQGPAEAFF.